The clone carrying this TCR beta chain was found many times. Its target is unknown. The CDR3 sequence is 16 residues long. V was clipped by 4 bases and J by 5 bases, with 20 bases between them. The germline V gene has CDR1 SGHVS and CDR2 FNYEAQ. This entry comes from a study of T cell repertoires in cytomegalovirus infection. Whole-study context: The authors used CMV epitopes that were HLA-C-restricted (recently identified) and HLA-B-restricted (well studied). Based on public TCR beta signatures, there were indications of CMV infection and of a matching HLA type.

TCRdb called the reads again in MiXCR, with one record for every CDR3 protein. The sample lists roughly 340,000 distinct CDR3 sequences; 25% to 30% were seen once. Study results and limitations: Summed frequency of public TCR beta families distinguished CMV carriers with the relevant HLA.

V gene TRBV7-6 combines with J gene TRBJ1-2; D is ambiguous. The material was cultured PBMCs, obtained from culture after CMV antigen stimulation. This sequence originates from a human donor in good health (CMV status not recorded). Some clones in this sample may be carry-over from other donors' samples. This CDR3 reads CASSSIKTTGKYGYTF. The CDR3 DNA is TGTGCCAGCAGCTCCATAAAAACGACGGGAAAGTATGGCTACACCTTC.